The entry that follows covers one TCR beta chain sequence. Its antigen is as yet unknown. Sequencing was performed with immunoSEQ multiplex PCR; in TCRdb, only in-frame clones are kept and a portion is missing. The top ten clones hold approximately 2.9% of a sample with roughly 100,000 clones, around 84% of them seen once. This record comes from a study of T cell clones after liver transplantation. Findings of the study overall: A larger donor-reactive than third-party decline suggested partial antigen-specific deletion.

Sorting of unstimulated PBMCs yielded separate CD3+CD4+ and CD3+CD8+ fractions. The CDR3 is made up of 19 amino acids. Germline V CDR1 and CDR2: SGDLS, YYNGEE. Trimming pared 0 bases from V and 7 bases from J, leaving 23 bases between. The material was CD4+ T cells from blood, obtained around 48 months after liver transplant. The receptor was isolated from a human patient who received a liver transplant. The graft donor may be the source of some T cells. The V call is TRBV9, the J call TRBJ2-6, with D maybe TRBD2 (6 bases). DNA for the CDR3: TGTGCCAGCAGCGTAGCCCCTCTATCGGGGACTGGGACTGCCAACGTCCTGACTTTC. Encoded protein: CASSVAPLSGTGTANVLTF.